This entry concerns a single T cell receptor (beta chain). The antigen is undetermined. The data originate from a study of cytomegalovirus exposure and HLA in healthy donors. Study-wide points: CMV serostatus stood as the only immune exposure information on hand.

This CDR3 has 12 amino acids. From germline, CDR1 is MNHNS and CDR2 SASEGT. V shed 5 bases and J shed 4 bases, with 8 bases lying between them. Researchers ran the PCR with 60 Vbeta and 13 Jbeta primers. Assay used: immunoSEQ multiplex PCR; TCRdb lists only in-frame clones, some missing. Counted here are 150,000 to 200,000 clones, roughly 85% occurring once; the ten biggest clones make up approximately 2.1%. The sequence was obtained from a woman aged 50 to 65 in good health and CMV-seronegative. V is TRBV6-1 and J is TRBJ1-2, with unresolved D. Sequenced: PBMCs. The CDR3 here is CASSHSFYGYTF. DNA for the CDR3: TGTGCCAGCAGTCACAGCTTCTATGGCTACACCTTC.